The next 9 T cell receptor beta chains were all read from a single sample in a study of neurological immune-mediated disorders. From the 5' RACE reads, TCRdb called clonotypes with MiXCR, one entry per CDR3 protein. The top ten hold around 20% of the sample, which has about 48,000 distinct CDR3 sequences, around a tenth seen once. The sample taken for sequencing was PBMCs. The receptor source for this set is a woman in her 40s with HTLV-1-associated myelopathy (HAM/TSP).

Turning to this clonotype: A much larger clonotype is one base distant, so this may be a read error. The chain combines TRBV5-1 with TRBJ1-5, with 9 positions matching TRBD1. The CDR3 spans 14 residues. Germline-derived CDR1 and CDR2 are SGHRS and YFSETQ. In DNA, the CDR3 is TGCGCCAGCAGCTTGACGGGACAGGGACAGCCCCATCATTTT. It is translated as CASSLTGQGQPHHF.

This clonotype was found many times. This rearrangement joins TRBV3-1 to TRBJ2-1; no clear D gene. The germline V and J ends were trimmed by 4 bases and 7 bases, with 11 bases remaining between them. Germline values: CDR1 LGHDT, CDR2 YNNKEL (reference sequence). The CDR3 covers 13 residues. The DNA of the CDR3 is TGTGCCAGCAGCCCCATGGGTACGAATGAGCAGTTCTTC. Its translation: CASSPMGTNEQFF.

A note on this clonotype: At one end, the junction sequence differs from germline, possibly due to a read error. The V call is TRBV11-2, the J call TRBJ2-5; 10 positions agree with TRBD2. The CDR3 has 16 amino acids. CDR1 and CDR2 (germline): SGHAT, FQNNGV. The CDR3 sequence is CVSSSERGGVEETQYF. The DNA for the CDR3 is TGTGTCAGCAGTTCTGAGCGGGGGGGCGTAGAGGAGACCCAGTACTTC.

The table lists this clonotype with many counts. The chain joins TRBV7-9 to TRBJ2-1; 7 bases are a match to TRBD1. CDR1 is SEHNR and CDR2 is FQNEAQ in the germline V gene (reference sequence). This CDR3 is built from 17 residues. V was clipped by 4 bases and J by 9 bases; unmatched bases: 18. The CDR3 spells CASSSRLRQGNNPEQFF. CDR3 sequence (DNA): TGTGCCAGCAGCTCGCGTCTTCGACAGGGCAATAATCCTGAGCAGTTCTTC.

The sample holds many counts of this clonotype. V usage is TRBV10-2 and J usage is TRBJ2-5; 7 nucleotides line up with TRBD2. The V gene end was trimmed by 8 bases and the J gene end by 5 bases; junction bases not matched to a gene: 5. The length of the CDR3 is 12 residues. Per germline, CDR1 WSHSY and CDR2 SAAADI. CDR3 residues: CASRLANETQYF. The CDR3 nucleotides are TGCGCCAGCCGACTAGCAAACGAGACCCAGTACTTC.

This clonotype was counted at least ten times. This chain joins TRBV7-9 and TRBJ1-6; 8 bases fit TRBD1. CDR1 is SEHNR and CDR2 is FQNEAQ in the germline V gene (reference sequence). Losses at the gene ends were 3 bases for V and 7 bases for J; bases not matched to a gene: 2. The CDR3 extends over 14 amino acids. CDR3 nucleotide sequence: TGTGCCAGCAGCTTTGGGACAGGCAATTCACCCCTCCACTTT. Protein product: CASSFGTGNSPLHF. The entire variable domain, with the rest obtained from reference TRBV7-9 and TRBJ1-6, is as follows: DTGVSQNPRHKITKRGQNVTFRCDPISEHNRLYWYRQTLGQGPEFLTYFQNEAQLEKSRLLSDRFSAERPKGSFSTLEIQRTEQGDSAMYLCASSFGTGNSPLHFGNGTRLTVT.

This clonotype occurred many times. The chain joins TRBV5-5 to TRBJ2-7, with 8 positions matching TRBD2. Trimming cost V 3 bases and J 1 base; bases outside gene matches: 6. From germline, CDR1 is SGHKS and CDR2 YYEKEE (reference sequence). There are 15 residues in the CDR3. The CDR3 loop reads CASSYQRGTSYEQYF. The DNA for the CDR3 is TGTGCCAGCAGCTATCAGCGGGGGACTTCCTACGAGCAGTACTTC.

Comments on this clonotype: A much larger clone is a single base away; this may be a read error. The V and J genes are TRBV6-2 or TRBV6-3 and TRBJ2-3; D unclear. This CDR3 has 13 amino acids. Germline V CDR1 and CDR2: MNHEY, SVGEGT. V dropped 6 bases and J dropped 3 bases, with 10 bases sitting between them. CDR3 in DNA: TGTGCCAGCAGACCTTTGTGGACAGATACGCAGTATTTT. Translated: CASRPLWTDTQYF.

This clonotype was picked up a small number of times. The chain recombines TRBV28 with TRBJ1-5, with 7 bases fitting TRBD1. The CDR3 spans 15 residues. V gave up 4 bases and J gave up 2 bases; unmatched junction bases: 5. CDR1 and CDR2 (germline): MDHEN, SYDVKM. The CDR3 spells CASSSDRVGNQPQHF. CDR3 DNA: TGTGCCAGCAGTTCAGACAGGGTTGGCAATCAGCCCCAGCATTTT.